These T cell receptor beta chains were read from a single sample in a study of T cell responses to AZD1222 COVID-19 vaccine. Sequenced by immunoSEQ multiplex PCR; TCRdb stores in-frame clones only, minus some. The data hold 82,000 or so clones, with 90% to 95% observed a single time. This material consisted of peripheral blood, taken on day 0 of AZD1222 vaccination. All receptors derive from an adult in good health. CDR3s include the opening cysteine and the closing phenylalanine or tryptophan. A D gene is named only where the DNA matches it firmly. A clone size is listed for some rows: how often the clone was seen (once, few, many), or a class if it is expanded.

V gene	J gene	clone size	D gene	CDR3 protein	CDR3 DNA
TRBV7-7	TRBJ2-1	-	-	CASSLAAGSYNEQFF	TGTGCTAGCAGCTTAGCGGCAGGGTCCTACAATGAGCAGTTCTTC
TRBV3-1/TRBV3-2	TRBJ1-1	-	-	CASSQDPTEAFF	TGTGCCAGCAGCCAAGATCCTACTGAAGCTTTCTTT
TRBV6-5	TRBJ1-3	-	-	CASSYSERHSGNTIYF	TGTGCCAGCAGTTACTCAGAGAGGCACTCTGGAAACACCATATATTTT
TRBV29-1	TRBJ2-1	-	TRBD1	CSVEEGTGYNEQFF	TGCAGCGTTGAAGAGGGGACAGGCTACAATGAGCAGTTCTTC
TRBV5-1	TRBJ1-5	-	-	CASSLAGTVDQPQHF	TGCGCCAGCAGCTTGGCCGGGACTGTTGATCAGCCCCAGCATTTT
TRBV6-5	TRBJ2-7	-	-	CACCALSLACLEQYF	TGTGCCTGCTGCGCACTCAGCCTGGCTTGTCTTGAGCAGTACTTC
TRBV19	TRBJ1-5	-	TRBD1	CASNPGGSNQPQHF	TGTGCCAGTAATCCAGGGGGTAGCAATCAGCCCCAGCATTTT
TRBV13	TRBJ2-7	-	TRBD1	CASSPGQGSYEQYF	TGTGCCAGCAGCCCGGGACAGGGGTCCTACGAGCAGTACTTC
TRBV19	TRBJ2-1	-	TRBD1	CASSPGQDSYNEQFF	TGTGCCAGTAGCCCGGGACAGGACTCCTACAATGAGCAGTTCTTC
TRBV2	TRBJ2-2	-	-	CASSGGGTGELFF	TGTGCCAGCAGTGGTGGTGGTACCGGGGAGCTGTTTTTT
TRBV19	TRBJ1-5	-	-	CASSIGETYQPQHF	TGTGCCAGTAGTATCGGGGAGACGTATCAGCCCCAGCATTTT
TRBV11-2	TRBJ1-4	-	TRBD1	CASSSGQATNEKLFF	TGTGCCAGCAGCTCCGGACAGGCAACTAATGAAAAACTGTTTTTT
TRBV7-6	TRBJ2-3	-	TRBD2	CASSRSPFSGGATDTQYF	TGTGCCAGCAGCCGTAGCCCCTTTAGCGGGGGGGCCACAGATACGCAGTATTTT
TRBV3-1/TRBV3-2	TRBJ2-5	-	TRBD2	CASSQALGGGQETQYF	TGTGCCAGCAGCCAAGCTCTTGGCGGGGGCCAAGAGACCCAGTACTTC
TRBV10-3	TRBJ1-3	-	TRBD1	CAISGEGTARVSGNTIYF	TGTGCCATCAGTGGGGAAGGGACAGCCAGAGTCTCTGGAAACACCATATATTTT
TRBV9	TRBJ2-1	-	TRBD2	CASTLAGVSSYNEQFF	TGTGCCAGCACCTTAGCGGGGGTCAGCTCCTACAATGAGCAGTTCTTC
TRBV5-1	TRBJ2-1	-	-	CASSLGSGVNEQFF	TGCGCCAGCAGCTTGGGTTCAGGGGTCAATGAGCAGTTCTTC
TRBV6-4	TRBJ1-1	-	TRBD1	CASSYRGNTEAFF	TGTGCCAGCAGTTACAGGGGAAACACTGAAGCTTTCTTT
TRBV7-9	TRBJ2-1	-	TRBD1	CASSPHGQGGQFF	TGTGCCAGCAGCCCCCACGGACAGGGTGGCCAGTTCTTC
TRBV6-4	TRBJ2-7	-	-	CASSDCGGPSYEQYF	TGTGCCAGCAGTGACTGTGGCGGACCTTCCTACGAGCAGTACTTC
TRBV5-1	TRBJ1-1	few	-	CASRIRQGSDTEAFF	TGCGCCAGCAGAATACGGCAGGGGTCGGACACTGAAGCTTTCTTT
TRBV7-2	TRBJ1-1	-	-	CASSRGQNTEAFF	TGTGCCAGCAGCCGAGGACAGAACACTGAAGCTTTCTTT
TRBV12-3/TRBV12-4	TRBJ1-5	-	-	CASSSPANQPQHF	TGTGCCAGCAGTAGCCCTGCCAATCAGCCCCAGCATTTT
TRBV28	TRBJ2-3	-	-	CASSSRLGSTDTQYF	TGTGCCAGCAGTTCAAGACTAGGTAGCACAGATACGCAGTATTTT
TRBV24-1	TRBJ2-5	-	-	CATTGGPSQETQYF	TGTGCCACCACAGGAGGACCTAGCCAAGAGACCCAGTACTTC
TRBV7-2	TRBJ1-5	-	TRBD1	CASSMTGNQPQHF	TGTGCCAGCAGCATGACAGGGAATCAGCCCCAGCATTTT
TRBV7-8	TRBJ1-4	-	TRBD1	CASSLEVNRGSEKLFF	TGTGCCAGCAGCTTAGAAGTGAACAGGGGAAGTGAAAAACTGTTTTTT
TRBV7-6	TRBJ2-5	-	-	CASSLVHRQGETQYF	TGTGCCAGCAGCTTAGTGCACAGGCAGGGGGAGACCCAGTACTTC
TRBV28	TRBJ1-1	once	-	CASSRQLEAFF	TGTGCCAGCAGCCGACAGCTCGAAGCTTTCTTT
TRBV25-1	TRBJ1-5	-	-	CASSESGGINFAQPQHF	TGTGCCAGCAGTGAGTCGGGCGGGATTAACTTTGCTCAGCCCCAGCATTTT
TRBV9	TRBJ1-5	once	-	CASSRGDNQPQHF	TGTGCCAGCAGCAGAGGGGACAATCAGCCCCAGCATTTT
TRBV21-1	TRBJ2-1	-	-	CASCQGLLYNEQFF	TGTGCCAGCTGCCAGGGGCTCCTCTACAATGAGCAGTTCTTC
TRBV28	TRBJ1-1	few	-	CASSSWEAFF	TGTGCCAGCAGTTCTTGGGAAGCTTTCTTT
TRBV5-6	TRBJ1-2	-	-	CASSLYSSNYGYTF	TGTGCCAGCAGCTTGTACAGCTCCAACTATGGCTACACCTTC
TRBV28	TRBJ1-1	-	-	CASSYPHGMNTEAFF	TGTGCCAGCAGTTACCCCCACGGGATGAACACTGAAGCTTTCTTT
TRBV16	TRBJ1-3	-	-	CASSQSRVSGNTIYF	TGTGCCAGCAGCCAATCCCGGGTTTCCGGAAACACCATATATTTT
TRBV28	TRBJ1-2	-	-	CASSLRSYGYTF	TGTGCCAGCAGTTTACGCAGCTATGGCTACACCTTC
TRBV3-1/TRBV3-2	TRBJ2-1	-	-	CASSQGGLPYNEQFF	TGTGCCAGCAGCCAAGGTGGGCTACCATACAATGAGCAGTTCTTC
TRBV6-5	TRBJ1-6	-	-	CASSPTVFNSPLHF	TGTGCCAGCAGCCCGACAGTTTTTAATTCACCCCTCCACTTT
TRBV20-1	TRBJ2-6	-	-	CSAGGSGRASGANVLTF	TGCAGTGCTGGTGGATCGGGCAGGGCTTCTGGGGCCAACGTCCTGACTTTC
TRBV28	TRBJ2-1	once	-	CASRSGASTGNEQFF	TGTGCCAGCAGGTCCGGGGCCTCTACCGGCAATGAGCAGTTCTTC
TRBV10-3	TRBJ1-3	-	-	CAISGDGGGNTIYF	TGTGCCATCTCAGGGGACGGAGGTGGAAACACCATATATTTT
TRBV3-1/TRBV3-2	TRBJ2-1	once	TRBD1	CASSRTTRGLGEQFF	TGTGCCAGCAGCCGAACGACCAGGGGGCTCGGGGAGCAGTTCTTC
TRBV28	TRBJ1-5	-	-	CASSLWDGQVGPQHF	TGTGCCAGCAGTTTATGGGACGGCCAGGTCGGGCCCCAGCATTTT
TRBV24-1	TRBJ2-3	-	TRBD2	CATSDLGAGTSGHTDTQYF	TGTGCCACCAGTGATCTGGGGGCCGGGACTAGCGGACACACAGATACGCAGTATTTT
TRBV28	TRBJ1-2	-	-	CASSPLSIGGYGYTF	TGTGCCAGCAGTCCCCTTTCGATCGGTGGCTATGGCTACACCTTC
TRBV6-5	TRBJ1-6	-	-	CASTSKGGSPLHF	TGTGCCAGCACATCAAAGGGCGGTTCACCCCTCCACTTT
TRBV27	TRBJ2-1	-	TRBD2	CASRIGGGDSYNEQFF	TGTGCCAGCAGGATCGGCGGGGGAGATTCCTACAATGAGCAGTTCTTC